These 20 T cell receptor beta chains came from one sample sequenced in a study of early T cells in non-severe SARS-CoV-2 infection. TCRdb fed the 5' RACE reads into MiXCR, producing one record per CDR3 protein. The repertoire holds about 60,000 distinct CDR3 sequences, with 5.6% as singletons. The sample comprised whole blood. The receptors derive from an adult who was a healthcare worker with PCR-confirmed SARS-CoV-2 infection or an uninfected control (not recorded which).

This clonotype was recorded a few times. The chain is built from TRBV29-1 and TRBJ2-2; D is undetermined. CDR3 length equals 13 residues. The V gene's germline CDR1 is SQVTM and CDR2 ANQGSEA. Trimming cost V 4 bases and J 3 bases, with 9 bases left between them. The CDR3 loop reads CSVAVLDTGELFF. The CDR3 bases are TGCAGCGTTGCCGTACTTGACACCGGGGAGCTGTTTTTT.

This chain links TRBV20-1 with TRBJ1-2, with TRBD1 matching 7 bases. The CDR3 is 15 amino acids. Germline loops: CDR1 DFQATT, CDR2 SNEGSKA (reference sequence). With 0 bases clipped from V and 0 bases from J, the junction kept 4 bases outside the gene matches. The CDR3 DNA follows: TGCAGTGCTAGAGATAGGGGGCGGGCTAACTATGGCTACACCTTC. Translation gives CSARDRGRANYGYTF.

Sample share makes this clonotype large. The V and J genes are TRBV3-1 and TRBJ2-1, with a tentative D call TRBD2 (5 bases). The germline V gene has CDR1 LGHDT and CDR2 YNNKEL (reference sequence). The CDR3 sequence is 16 residues long. V dropped 4 bases and J dropped 4 bases, with 17 bases sitting between them. The CDR3 sequence is CASSLSWQWEYNEQFF. As DNA, the CDR3 is TGTGCCAGCAGCCTATCCTGGCAGTGGGAGTACAATGAGCAGTTCTTC.

At least ten counts were recorded for this clonotype. The J gene is TRBJ1-1, the V gene TRBV6-6, with 8 bases lining up with TRBD1. The trim removed 6 bases at V and 4 bases at J, leaving 10 bases unmatched. The CDR3 is made up of 15 amino acids. Germline V gene data show CDR1 as MNHNY and CDR2 as SVGAGI (reference sequence). The CDR3 is CASSPTGGRGTEAFF. In DNA, the CDR3 is TGTGCCAGCAGCCCCACAGGGGGTCGGGGCACTGAAGCTTTCTTT.

This clonotype was seen many times. The gene calls are TRBV6-2 or TRBV6-3 and TRBJ2-3; D is unresolved. V was pared by 5 bases and J by 0 bases, with 12 bases between. This CDR3 spans 15 amino acids. Germline values: CDR1 MNHEY, CDR2 SVGEGT. For the CDR3, the DNA is TGTGCCAGCAGTACCCCTTCCGTTAGCACAGATACGCAGTATTTT. This translates into CASSTPSVSTDTQYF.

This clonotype was observed at least ten times. The chain links TRBV19 to TRBJ2-7; D remains unclear. Germline-derived CDR1 and CDR2 are LNHDA and SQIVND (reference sequence). CDR3 length: 10 amino acids. The germline V and J ends were trimmed by 7 bases and 3 bases, with 4 bases remaining between them. The CDR3 spells CASIGYEQYF. The CDR3 bases are TGTGCCAGTATAGGCTACGAGCAGTACTTC.

Ten or more counts support this clonotype. This chain links TRBV9 with TRBJ2-2; unclear D gene. Germline values: CDR1 SGDLS, CDR2 YYNGEE. Trimming removed 1 base from V and 7 bases from J, with 11 bases in between. CDR3 length: 14 residues. Here the CDR3 DNA reads TGTGCCAGCAGCGTAAATCTCTGGGGCGGGGAGCTGTTTTTT. Protein: CASSVNLWGGELFF.

This clonotype was detected many times. This rearrangement joins TRBV29-1 to TRBJ2-1; no firm D call. CDR1 and CDR2 from the germline V gene are SQVTM and ANQGSEA. The CDR3 loop spans 13 amino acids. With 6 bases removed from V and 0 bases from J, the gap between germline ends came to 9 bases. The CDR3 loop reads CSVVRHSYNEQFF. CDR3 DNA: TGCAGCGTCGTCCGGCACTCCTACAATGAGCAGTTCTTC.

At least ten counts were recorded for this clonotype. The chain has TRBV30 and TRBJ1-2, with D uncertain. V was shortened by 6 bases and J by 8 bases, with 16 bases between the two germline ends. The CDR3 consists of 12 residues. Germline V gene lookup returns CDR1 GTSNPN and CDR2 SVGIG (reference sequence). The CDR3 DNA follows: TGTGCCTGTGCCGAAATGGCCTGGGGCTACACCTTC. It codes for CACAEMAWGYTF.

This clonotype was recorded many times. The genes are TRBV25-1 and TRBJ1-1; D is unclear. The length of the CDR3 is 15 residues. V was trimmed by 1 base and J by 2 bases, leaving 11 bases between them. Per germline, CDR1 MGHDK and CDR2 SYGVNS. In nucleotides, the CDR3 is TGTGCCAGCAGTGAATCGACCAGGCCAAACACTGAAGCTTTCTTT. Protein: CASSESTRPNTEAFF.

This clonotype has at least ten counts. The genes are TRBV5-1 and TRBJ1-1, with 7 bases matching TRBD1. J was trimmed by 2 bases and V by 2 bases; bases with no gene match: 9. The CDR3 contains 16 residues. Germline V gives CDR1 SGHRS, CDR2 YFSETQ. The CDR3 DNA sequence: TGCGCCAGCAGCTTCATCATGACAGGGCGCAACACTGAAGCTTTCTTT. As protein: CASSFIMTGRNTEAFF.

This clonotype has a count of ten or more. This CDR3 is CASSYPRGTNTEAFF. CDR3 bases: TGTGCCAGCAGTTACCCCAGGGGGACGAACACTGAAGCTTTCTTT. The chain carries TRBV7-9 and TRBJ1-1; 7 bases are shared with TRBD1. Unmatched junction bases numbered 8, after V lost 6 bases and J lost 1 base. Germline-derived CDR1 and CDR2 are SEHNR and FQNEAQ (reference sequence). This CDR3 contains 15 residues. The full variable domain, completed using reference TRBV7-9 and TRBJ1-1, is DTGVSQNPRHKITKRGQNVTFRCDPISEHNRLYWYRQTLGQGPEFLTYFQNEAQLEKSRLLSDRFSAERPKGSFSTLEIQRTEQGDSAMYLCASSYPRGTNTEAFFGQGTRLTVV.

Many counts were recorded for this clonotype. The rearrangement joins TRBV20-1 to TRBJ2-5; D gene uncertain. The CDR3 runs to 11 residues. V was shortened by 3 bases and J by 7 bases, with 9 bases between the two germline ends. Germline CDR1 is DFQATT and CDR2 is SNEGSKA (reference sequence). The CDR3 sequence: CSASLPGTQYF. The CDR3 nucleotides read TGCAGTGCTAGTCTTCCGGGGACCCAGTACTTC.

This clonotype was detected many times. The chain uses TRBV6-5 and TRBJ2-1; D not resolved. The CDR3 sequence is 13 residues long. Germline CDR1 is MNHEY and CDR2 is SVGAGI. V lost 0 bases and J lost 9, with 9 bases in between. CDR3 sequence: CASSYSGRREQFF. CDR3 bases: TGTGCCAGCAGTTACTCTGGCAGACGTGAGCAGTTCTTC.

This clonotype came up a few times. The chain has TRBV20-1 and TRBJ1-3, with D possibly being TRBD1 (6 bases). In germline, CDR1 is DFQATT, CDR2 SNEGSKA (reference sequence). Between the trimmed V and J ends, which lost 3 bases and 0 bases, there was a span of 15 bases. The CDR3 has 16 residues. The CDR3 DNA follows: TGCAGTGCTAGGATCAGGGGCAGACCCTCTGGAAACACCATATATTTT. Encoded protein: CSARIRGRPSGNTIYF.

This clonotype has a handful of counts. V gene TRBV19 combines with J gene TRBJ2-3; either TRBD1 or TRBD2 may supply D (5 bases each). Germline V CDR1 and CDR2: LNHDA, SQIVND (reference sequence). Trimming took off 3 bases at V and 3 bases at J, with 16 bases between the two ends. CDR3 length equals 16 residues. CDR3 DNA sequence: TGTGCCAGTAGTATTGCATCCGCCGGGGCAACAGATACGCAGTATTTT. This codes for CASSIASAGATDTQYF.

This clonotype came up a few times. The V call is TRBV2, the J call TRBJ2-7; either TRBD1 or TRBD2 may supply D (5 bases each). Germline CDR1 reads SNHLY; CDR2 reads FYNNEI. CDR3 size: 13 residues. The ends were cut back, 1 base at V and 2 bases at J, with 6 bases in the middle. The CDR3 sequence is CASSEGGTYEQYF. CDR3 bases: TGTGCCAGCAGTGAAGGGGGGACCTACGAGCAGTACTTC. Complete variable domain (other parts from reference TRBV2 and TRBJ2-7): EPEVTQTPSHQVTQMGQEVILRCVPISNHLYFYWYRQILGQKVEFLVSFYNNEISEKSEIFDDQFSVERPDGSNFTLKIRSTKLEDSAMYFCASSEGGTYEQYFGPGTRLTVT.

This clonotype was observed a few times. This chain uses TRBV7-2 with TRBJ1-2; a possible D gene is TRBD1 (5 bases). V lost 5 bases and J 5 bases, leaving 15 bases between the germline ends. The CDR3 runs to 14 residues. The germline CDR1 and CDR2 sequences are SGHTA and FQGNSA. CDR3 nucleotide sequence: TGTGCCAGCAGCCCTGGCCTCAGGGATTATGGCTACACCTTC. This gives the protein CASSPGLRDYGYTF.

This clonotype was seen repeatedly, ten times or more. The chain recombines TRBV12-3 or TRBV12-4 with TRBJ2-7; TRBD2 might be the D (6 bases). Between the trimmed V and J ends, which lost 8 bases and 7 bases, there was a span of 21 bases. The CDR3 is 14 amino acids. The CDR3 is CASGPTGSLPEQYF. The CDR3 nucleotides read TGTGCCAGCGGTCCCACCGGGAGCCTCCCTGAGCAGTACTTC.

This clonotype appeared many times. The chain joins TRBV30 to TRBJ1-6; 10 bases map to TRBD1. V dropped 3 bases and J dropped 7; count of bases not matched to a gene: 6. CDR1 is GTSNPN and CDR2 is SVGIG in the germline V gene (reference sequence). The CDR3 length is 15 residues. The CDR3 DNA reads as TGTGCCTGGAGCGAGGGACAGGGGAGGAATTCACCCCTCCACTTT. Protein product: CAWSEGQGRNSPLHF.